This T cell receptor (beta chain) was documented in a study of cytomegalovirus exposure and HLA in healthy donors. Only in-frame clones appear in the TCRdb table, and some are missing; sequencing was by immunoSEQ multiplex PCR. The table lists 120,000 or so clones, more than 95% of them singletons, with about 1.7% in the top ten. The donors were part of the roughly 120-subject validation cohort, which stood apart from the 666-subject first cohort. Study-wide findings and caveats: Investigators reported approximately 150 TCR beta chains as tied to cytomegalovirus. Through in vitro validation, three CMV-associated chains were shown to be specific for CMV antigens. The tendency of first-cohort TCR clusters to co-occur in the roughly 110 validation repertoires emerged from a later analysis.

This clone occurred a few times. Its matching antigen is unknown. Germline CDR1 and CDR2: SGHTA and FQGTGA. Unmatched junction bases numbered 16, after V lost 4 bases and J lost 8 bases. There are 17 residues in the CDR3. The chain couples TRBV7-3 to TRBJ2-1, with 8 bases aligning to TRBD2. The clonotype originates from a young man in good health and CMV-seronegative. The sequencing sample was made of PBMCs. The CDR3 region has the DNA TGTGCCAGCAGCTCTCCGGGGGCGGGAGGAGTCCCCCATGAGCAGTTCTTC. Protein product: CASSSPGAGGVPHEQFF.